Listed here are 30 T cell receptor beta chains from one sample, sequenced in a study of T cells after yellow fever vaccination. Via MiXCR, TCRdb re-called the 5' RACE reads, giving one row per CDR3 protein. The top ten hold about 20% of the sample, which has about 240,000 distinct CDR3 sequences, about 3.7% seen once. The sample consisted of PBMCs, taken 15 days after the yellow fever booster vaccination. Receptor source: a man between 18 and 35 years old who received the YFV17D yellow fever vaccine.

This clonotype was detected many times. V is TRBV18 and J is TRBJ2-5; D might be TRBD1 (6 bases). Germline CDR1 is KGHSH and CDR2 is LQKENI. V lost 3 bases and J lost 7, with 24 bases in between. CDR3 size: 17 residues. The CDR3 DNA is TGTGCCAGCTCACCGCCTCTCCGTGACAGGCCGTTGGGGACCCAGTACTTC. Its protein is CASSPPLRDRPLGTQYF.

This clonotype was seen at least ten times. The V gene is TRBV5-1, the J gene TRBJ2-3; D unclear. This CDR3 contains 15 residues. Trimming cost V 4 bases and J 1 base, with 13 bases left between them. Germline CDR1 and CDR2: SGHRS and YFSETQ. CDR3 in DNA: TGCGCCAGCAGCGGCCACCCCGCGGGCACAGATACGCAGTATTTT. It encodes CASSGHPAGTDTQYF.

This clonotype was seen only a few times. The chain recombines TRBV6-5 with TRBJ1-1; D not certain. Per germline, CDR1 MNHEY and CDR2 SVGAGI. The CDR3 is 15 amino acids. V was cut by 0 bases and J by 1 base, with 9 bases left in between. CDR3 nucleotides: TGTGCCAGCAGTTACTCAAGGAGGGAGAACACTGAAGCTTTCTTT. This encodes CASSYSRRENTEAFF.

This clonotype has ten or more counts. The chain's CDR3 is CASSLWSPGSYNEQFF. CDR3 DNA: TGTGCCAGCAGCTTGTGGAGCCCGGGCTCCTACAATGAGCAGTTCTTC. The chain uses TRBV7-2 and TRBJ2-1; the D is unclear. V was trimmed by 3 bases and J by 0 bases, leaving 12 bases between them. CDR3 length equals 16 residues. The germline V gene has CDR1 SGHTA and CDR2 FQGNSA.

This clonotype was detected many times. The chain links TRBV6-5 to TRBJ2-1; TRBD2 aligns across 12 bases. Trimming took 5 bases from V and 7 from J; bases not matched to a gene: 6. The germline V gene encodes CDR1 MNHEY and CDR2 SVGAGI. The CDR3 has 15 residues. CDR3 nucleotides: TGTGCCAGCAGTCCACTAGCGGGGGGTGAGAATGAGCAGTTCTTC. It yields the protein CASSPLAGGENEQFF.

The chain uses TRBV10-3 and TRBJ1-4, with 10 bases aligning to TRBD1. Unmatched junction bases numbered 6, after V lost 0 bases and J lost 8 bases. This CDR3 spans 16 amino acids. Germline V gives CDR1 ENHRY, CDR2 SYGVKD. This CDR3 is CAISESAGTGVEKLFF. The CDR3, as DNA: TGTGCCATCAGTGAGTCCGCCGGGACAGGGGTAGAAAAACTGTTTTTT.

This clonotype was counted ten times or more. The J gene is TRBJ2-2, the V gene TRBV6-2 or TRBV6-3; no clear D gene. Trimming stripped 2 bases from V and 6 bases from J, with 7 bases between. CDR1 and CDR2 (germline): MNHEY, SVGEGT. There are 13 residues in the CDR3. CDR3 residues: CASSYPAAGELFF. CDR3 bases: TGTGCCAGCAGTTACCCGGCCGCCGGGGAGCTGTTTTTT.

This clonotype came up many times. The rearrangement joins TRBV4-1 to TRBJ2-2; TRBD2 matches 9 bases. The trim removed 1 base at V and 8 bases at J, leaving 8 bases unmatched. Germline CDR1 MGHRA, CDR2 YSYEKL. The CDR3 loop spans 16 amino acids. CDR3 coding DNA: TGCGCCAGCAGCCAAGGGCTAGCGGGGAAGGGAGGGGAGCTGTTTTTT. As protein: CASSQGLAGKGGELFF.

CDR3: CASSFHSRGTGNTIYF. The CDR3 nucleotides read TGTGCCAGCAGTTTTCACAGCAGGGGGACTGGAAACACCATATATTTT. V is TRBV12-3 or TRBV12-4 and J is TRBJ1-3; TRBD1 agrees at 7 bases. J was trimmed by 2 bases and V by 3 bases; bases with no gene match: 7. This CDR3 has 16 residues.

This clonotype was detected many times. The chain joins TRBV19 to TRBJ2-2, with 8 bases matching TRBD1. The ends lost 0 bases at V and 5 bases at J; junction bases unmatched: 14. CDR1 is LNHDA, CDR2 SQIVND, per germline (reference sequence). CDR3 size: 19 residues. The CDR3 reads CASSIDPERTGIKTGELFF. In DNA form, the CDR3 reads TGTGCCAGTAGTATAGATCCCGAACGGACAGGGATAAAGACCGGGGAGCTGTTTTTT.

This clonotype was counted at least ten times. J is TRBJ1-2 and V is TRBV25-1; tentatively, D is TRBD1 (5 bases). CDR1 is MGHDK and CDR2 is SYGVNS in the germline V gene. The CDR3 sequence is 14 residues long. V lost 1 base and J lost 4, with 10 bases in between. The CDR3 region is CASSESGGSYGYTF. The CDR3 nucleotides are TGTGCCAGCAGTGAATCGGGGGGAAGCTATGGCTACACCTTC.

This clonotype came up many times. The chain combines TRBV20-1 with TRBJ2-5; 8 positions agree with TRBD1. The V gene's germline CDR1 is DFQATT and CDR2 SNEGSKA (reference sequence). Trimming at V came to 2 bases and at J to 5 bases, leaving 4 bases not matched to a gene. CDR3 length: 13 residues. The CDR3 loop reads CSARSGGAETQYF. CDR3 coding DNA: TGCAGTGCTAGATCAGGGGGCGCGGAGACCCAGTACTTC.

This clonotype appeared many times. The chain has TRBV18 and TRBJ1-5; possibly TRBD1 for D (5 bases). The CDR3 runs to 17 residues. With 4 bases removed from V and 4 bases from J, the gap between germline ends came to 20 bases. Germline assignment: CDR1 KGHSH and CDR2 LQKENI. The CDR3 DNA reads TGTGCCAGCTCACTGGGACTTGGGCCGACCTCGAATCAGCCCCAGCATTTT. This gives the protein CASSLGLGPTSNQPQHF.

This clonotype was recorded many times. This rearrangement joins TRBV20-1 to TRBJ2-3; possible D gene TRBD1, 5 bases. Per germline, CDR1 DFQATT and CDR2 SNEGSKA (reference sequence). V shed 1 base and J shed 2 bases, with 10 bases lying between them. The CDR3 runs 14 residues. The CDR3 coding sequence is TGCAGTGCTAGAGTACCAGGGTTCACAGATACGCAGTATTTT. This translates into CSARVPGFTDTQYF.

This clonotype was recorded many times. The chain links TRBV29-1 to TRBJ2-7; D is perhaps TRBD1 (6 bases). V lost 7 bases to trimming and J lost 4 bases, with 17 bases between them. CDR3 length: 13 residues. Germline CDR1 and CDR2: SQVTM and ANQGSEA. CDR3 amino acids: CSAEVGRGYEQYF. Here the CDR3 DNA reads TGCAGCGCAGAGGTCGGCAGGGGTTACGAGCAGTACTTC.

This chain joins TRBV12-3 or TRBV12-4 and TRBJ1-5; maybe TRBD1 (6 bases). Trimming left V 4 bases short and J 5 bases short, with 21 bases between. The CDR3 runs 17 residues. The CDR3 loop is CASSSRRKGGVDQPQHF. CDR3 bases: TGTGCCAGCAGTTCGCGGAGAAAGGGGGGGGTGGATCAGCCCCAGCATTTT.

This clonotype has a count of ten or more. V and J are TRBV5-1 and TRBJ2-5; D may be TRBD1 (6 bases). V was cut by 3 bases and J by 6 bases, with 15 bases left in between. Germline CDR1 and CDR2: SGHRS and YFSETQ. The CDR3 is 14 residues long. Here the CDR3 DNA reads TGCGCCAGCAGCTCCGACCTGGACAGAAAGACCCAGTACTTC. Its translation: CASSSDLDRKTQYF.

This clonotype was recorded many times. This chain links TRBV11-2 with TRBJ2-3; 8 positions match TRBD2. The CDR3 has 16 residues. CDR1 and CDR2 (germline): SGHAT, FQNNGV. Trimming removed 3 bases from V and 6 bases from J; junction bases left unmatched: 11. The CDR3 region is CASSFLLAAPGDTQYF. For the CDR3, the DNA is TGTGCCAGCAGCTTCCTACTAGCGGCCCCGGGGGATACGCAGTATTTT.

This clonotype was recorded at least ten times. This chain joins TRBV12-3 or TRBV12-4 and TRBJ2-2, with D unclear. V lost 5 bases, J lost 3 bases, and 16 bases lay in between. The CDR3 is 16 amino acids. The CDR3 region is CASSTVLGKDTGELFF. Here the CDR3 DNA reads TGTGCCAGCAGTACCGTCTTGGGAAAAGACACCGGGGAGCTGTTTTTT.

The sample holds many counts of this clonotype. The chain employs TRBV4-1 and TRBJ2-5, with 8 bases lining up with TRBD2. The CDR3 is made up of 14 amino acids. Germline assignment: CDR1 MGHRA and CDR2 YSYEKL. V lost 2 bases and J lost 5; bases outside the gene matches: 4. CDR3 nucleotides: TGCGCCAGCAGCCAACGGGGGGGCCGGGAGACCCAGTACTTC. Translating it yields CASSQRGGRETQYF.

This clonotype was recorded at least ten times. The genes are TRBV20-1 and TRBJ2-5; 14 positions match TRBD2. The CDR3 contains 17 residues. Per the germline V gene, CDR1 is DFQATT and CDR2 is SNEGSKA (reference sequence). Trimming cost V 4 bases and J 0 bases; bases outside gene matches: 7. CDR3 DNA: TGCAGTGCTACCGGGACTAGCGGGGGACGGTACCAAGAGACCCAGTACTTC. Its translation is CSATGTSGGRYQETQYF.

In this sample, this clonotype turned up many times. The chain uses TRBV4-1 and TRBJ2-3; the match to TRBD1 covers 7 bases. This CDR3 is built from 14 residues. Germline CDR1 MGHRA, CDR2 YSYEKL. After removal of 0 bases from V and 4 bases from J, the junction contained 1 base not matched to a gene. CDR3 nucleotide sequence: TGCGCCAGCAGCCAAGAAGGGACAGCAGATACGCAGTATTTT. Translated: CASSQEGTADTQYF.

This clonotype was observed many times. The gene calls are TRBV6-2 or TRBV6-3 and TRBJ1-6; D may be TRBD1 (5 bases). Trimming removed 4 bases from V and 6 bases from J, with 13 bases in between. Germline CDR1 and CDR2: MNHEY and SVGEGT. CDR3 length equals 15 residues. CDR3 coding DNA: TGTGCCAGCAGTTCCCCGACAGCGCCTAATTCACCCCTCCACTTT. Translation: CASSSPTAPNSPLHF.

This clonotype was found many times. The rearrangement links TRBV12-5 to TRBJ1-1; unclear D gene. Trimming took 0 bases from V and 6 from J, leaving 8 bases between them. Germline V lookup: CDR1 LGHNT, CDR2 FRNRAP. CDR3 length equals 13 residues. The CDR3 spells CASGLVPFAEAFF. The CDR3 DNA reads as TGTGCTAGTGGTTTGGTACCCTTCGCTGAAGCTTTCTTT.

This clonotype was detected a few times. V usage is TRBV5-1 and J usage is TRBJ2-7; D is undetermined. The germline V gene has CDR1 SGHRS and CDR2 YFSETQ. V lost 3 bases to trimming and J lost 1 base, with 11 bases between them. The CDR3 is made up of 14 amino acids. CDR3 region: CASSSPRFSYEQYF. DNA of the CDR3: TGCGCCAGCAGCTCTCCGCGGTTTTCCTACGAGCAGTACTTC.

This clonotype was observed a few times. The gene calls are TRBV5-5 and TRBJ2-5; weak D call: TRBD1 (6 bases). The germline V and J ends were trimmed by 3 bases and 5 bases, with 14 bases remaining between them. This CDR3 comprises 14 residues. Germline CDR1 and CDR2: SGHKS and YYEKEE (reference sequence). Here the CDR3 reads CASSSGQLVETQYF. The DNA of the CDR3 is TGTGCCAGCAGCTCAGGACAGTTAGTGGAGACCCAGTACTTC.

This clonotype has at least ten counts. J is TRBJ1-6 and V is TRBV18, with D tentatively TRBD1 (6 bases). Trimming cost V 2 bases and J 0 bases, with 11 bases left between them. The CDR3 contains 17 residues. Germline CDR1 and CDR2: KGHSH and LQKENI. The CDR3: CASSPTQGSSYNSPLHF. In DNA form, the CDR3 reads TGTGCCAGCTCACCAACTCAGGGGAGCTCCTATAATTCACCCCTCCACTTT.

This clonotype was seen at least ten times. The V call is TRBV5-1, the J call TRBJ2-1, with D unclear. This CDR3 is built from 13 residues. Germline lookup yields CDR1 SGHRS and CDR2 YFSETQ. Trimming cost V 0 bases and J 5 bases, with 6 bases left between them. CDR3 sequence reads: CASSLAHNNEQFF. The CDR3 DNA sequence: TGCGCCAGCAGCTTGGCGCACAACAATGAGCAGTTCTTC.

This clonotype was observed at least ten times. The CDR3 nucleotides read TGTGCCAGCAGTCAACGGGACCATCTTAATAGCAATCAGCCCCAGCATTTT. It translates to CASSQRDHLNSNQPQHF. The rearrangement links TRBV28 to TRBJ1-5; D perhaps matches TRBD1 (5 bases). Trimming shortened V by 5 bases and J by 0 bases, and 17 bases separated the two germline ends. The CDR3 covers 17 residues. Germline V lookup: CDR1 MDHEN, CDR2 SYDVKM.

This clonotype has ten or more counts. The chain is built from TRBV6-1 and TRBJ1-5, with D uncertain. CDR1 and CDR2 from the germline V gene are MNHNS and SASEGT. V lost 8 bases, J lost 9 bases, and 14 bases lay in between. The CDR3 contains 12 residues. CDR3 coding DNA: TGTGCCAGCGTCCCGTGGGAAGGGCCCCAGCATTTT. Translation gives CASVPWEGPQHF.